The 6 T cell receptor beta chains presented below share a single source sample, sequenced in a study of T cell responses to AZD1222 COVID-19 vaccine. Clones were read by immunoSEQ multiplex PCR, and TCRdb kept only the in-frame ones, dropping some. Altogether some 170,000 clones are present, 85% to 90% being singletons, with the ten largest covering under 2%. This sample comprised peripheral blood, obtained on day 0 of AZD1222 vaccination. The receptors originated from an adult in good health.

V gene TRBV6-5 combines with J gene TRBJ1-2, with a possible D match to TRBD1 (6 bases). The V gene lost 5 bases and the J gene lost 4 bases, with 11 bases spanning the gap. Germline V gene lookup returns CDR1 MNHEY and CDR2 SVGAGI. The CDR3 sequence is 13 residues long. The chain's CDR3 is CASSQQGGYGYTF. CDR3 in DNA: TGTGCCAGCAGTCAACAGGGTGGCTATGGCTACACCTTC.

About this clone itself: The germline gene is not matched at one end of the junction; a read error may be the cause. The chain uses TRBV6-2 or TRBV6-3 and TRBJ2-1; 11 bases line up with TRBD2. The CDR3 length is 15 residues. CDR1 is MNHEY, CDR2 SVGEGT, per germline. Here the CDR3 DNA reads TGTGCCAGCAGTAACTCCGGGACTAGCGGCAATGAGCAGTTCTTC. It translates to CASSNSGTSGNEQFF.

The chain has TRBV18 and TRBJ1-6; D unclear. Germline lookup yields CDR1 KGHSH and CDR2 LQKENI. The germline V and J ends were trimmed by 3 bases and 7 bases, with 10 bases remaining between them. CDR3 length equals 14 residues. The CDR3: CASSPERVNSPLHF. CDR3 DNA: TGTGCCAGCTCACCGGAAAGGGTGAATTCACCCCTCCACTTT.

The chain recombines TRBV6-1 with TRBJ2-3; 11 bases agree with TRBD2. CDR1 and CDR2 from the germline V gene are MNHNS and SASEGT. This CDR3 spans 15 amino acids. The trim removed 3 bases at V and 4 bases at J, leaving 3 bases unmatched. The CDR3 sequence: CASSDGSGGADTQYF. The CDR3 DNA follows: TGTGCCAGCAGTGATGGTAGCGGGGGGGCAGATACGCAGTATTTT.

The chain joins TRBV27 to TRBJ2-2; D is possibly TRBD1 (6 bases). Trimming left V 8 bases short and J 0 bases short, with 10 bases between. CDR1 and CDR2 (germline): MNHEY, SMNVEV (reference sequence). This CDR3 contains 14 residues. Here the CDR3 DNA reads TGTGCCAGCCGACGGGACACGAACACCGGGGAGCTGTTTTTT. This encodes CASRRDTNTGELFF.

As concerns this clone: Other DNA sequences in this specimen translate into the identical CDR3. This chain connects TRBV19 to TRBJ1-1, with D perhaps TRBD1 (6 bases). Germline V CDR1 and CDR2: LNHDA, SQIVND (reference sequence). The V and J ends lost 0 bases and 5 bases respectively, with 7 bases between them. The length of the CDR3 is 13 residues. CDR3 nucleotides: TGTGCCAGTAGTATAGATAGGGGGACTGAAGCTTTCTTT. Protein product: CASSIDRGTEAFF.